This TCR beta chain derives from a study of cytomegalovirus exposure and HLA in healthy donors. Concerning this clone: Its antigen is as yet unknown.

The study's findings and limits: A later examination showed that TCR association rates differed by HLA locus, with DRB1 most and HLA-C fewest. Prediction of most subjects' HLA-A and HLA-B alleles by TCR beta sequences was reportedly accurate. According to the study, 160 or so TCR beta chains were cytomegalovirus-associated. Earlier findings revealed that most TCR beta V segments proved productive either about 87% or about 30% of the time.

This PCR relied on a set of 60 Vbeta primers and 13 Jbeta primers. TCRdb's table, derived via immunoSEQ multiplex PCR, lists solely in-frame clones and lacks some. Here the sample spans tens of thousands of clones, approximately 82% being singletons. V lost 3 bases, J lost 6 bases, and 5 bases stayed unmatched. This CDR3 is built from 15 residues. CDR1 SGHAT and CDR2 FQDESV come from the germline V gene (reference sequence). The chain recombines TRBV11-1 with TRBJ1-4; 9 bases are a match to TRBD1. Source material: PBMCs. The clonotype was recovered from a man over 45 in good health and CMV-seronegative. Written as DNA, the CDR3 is TGTGCCAGCAGCTTGCGGGACAGGGACCATGAAAAACTGTTTTTT. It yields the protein CASSLRDRDHEKLFF.